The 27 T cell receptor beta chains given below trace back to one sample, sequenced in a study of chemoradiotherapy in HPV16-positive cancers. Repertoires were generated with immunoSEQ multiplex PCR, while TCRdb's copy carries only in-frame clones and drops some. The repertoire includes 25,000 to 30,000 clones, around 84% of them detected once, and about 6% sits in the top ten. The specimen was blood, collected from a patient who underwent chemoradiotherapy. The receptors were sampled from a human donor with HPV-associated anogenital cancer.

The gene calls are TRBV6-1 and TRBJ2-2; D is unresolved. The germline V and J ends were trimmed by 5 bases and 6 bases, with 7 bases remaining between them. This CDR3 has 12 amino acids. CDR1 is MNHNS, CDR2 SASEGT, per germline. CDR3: CASSPRSGELFF. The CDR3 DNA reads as TGTGCCAGCAGTCCCCGTTCCGGGGAGCTGTTTTTT.

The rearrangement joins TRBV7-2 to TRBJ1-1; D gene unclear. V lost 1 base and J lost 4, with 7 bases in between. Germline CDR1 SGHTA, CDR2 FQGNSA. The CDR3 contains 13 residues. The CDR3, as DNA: TGTGCCAGCAGCTTAGAATCTCGCACTGAAGCTTTCTTT. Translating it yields CASSLESRTEAFF.

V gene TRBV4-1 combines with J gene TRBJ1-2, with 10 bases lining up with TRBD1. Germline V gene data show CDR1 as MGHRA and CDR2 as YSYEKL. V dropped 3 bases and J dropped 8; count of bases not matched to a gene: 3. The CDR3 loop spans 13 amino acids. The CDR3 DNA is TGCGCCAGCAGCCATACGACAGGGGGCGGCTACACCTTC. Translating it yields CASSHTTGGGYTF.

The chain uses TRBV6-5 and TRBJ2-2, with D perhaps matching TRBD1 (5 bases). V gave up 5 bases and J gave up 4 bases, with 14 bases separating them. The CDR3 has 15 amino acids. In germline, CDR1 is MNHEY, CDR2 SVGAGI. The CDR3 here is CASSAVQQGTGELFF. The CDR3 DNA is TGTGCCAGCAGTGCCGTTCAGCAGGGCACCGGGGAGCTGTTTTTT.

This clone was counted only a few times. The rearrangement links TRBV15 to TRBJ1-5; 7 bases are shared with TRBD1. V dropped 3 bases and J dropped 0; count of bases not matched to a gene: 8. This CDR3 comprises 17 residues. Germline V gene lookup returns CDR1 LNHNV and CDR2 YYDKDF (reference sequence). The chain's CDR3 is CATSSDRVSISNQPQHF. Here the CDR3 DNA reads TGTGCCACCAGCAGCGACAGGGTTTCAATTAGCAATCAGCCCCAGCATTTT.

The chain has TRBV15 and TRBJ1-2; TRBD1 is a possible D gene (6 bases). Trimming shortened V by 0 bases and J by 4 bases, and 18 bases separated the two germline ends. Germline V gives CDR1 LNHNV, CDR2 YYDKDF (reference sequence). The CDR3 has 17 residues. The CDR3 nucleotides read TGTGCCACCAGCAGAGATTTGAGAGGGGACATGGGCTATGGCTACACCTTC. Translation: CATSRDLRGDMGYGYTF.

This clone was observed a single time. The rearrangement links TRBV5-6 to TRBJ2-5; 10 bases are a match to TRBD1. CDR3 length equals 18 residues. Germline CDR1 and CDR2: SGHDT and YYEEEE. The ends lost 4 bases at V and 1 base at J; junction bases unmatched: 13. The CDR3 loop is CASSGRKRTGGFQETQYF. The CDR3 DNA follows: TGTGCCAGCAGCGGCCGAAAGAGGACAGGGGGGTTCCAAGAGACCCAGTACTTC.

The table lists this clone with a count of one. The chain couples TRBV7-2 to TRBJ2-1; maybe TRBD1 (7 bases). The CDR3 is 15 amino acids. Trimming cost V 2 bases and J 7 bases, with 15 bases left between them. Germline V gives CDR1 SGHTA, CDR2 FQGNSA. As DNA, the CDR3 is TGTGCCAGCAGCTTAATGGCCAGGGGGGAAAATGAGCAGTTCTTC. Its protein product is CASSLMARGENEQFF. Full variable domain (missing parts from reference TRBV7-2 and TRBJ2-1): GAGVSQSPSNKVTEKGKDVELRCDPISGHTALYWYRQSLGQGLEFLIYFQGNSAPDKSGLPSDRFSAERTGGSVSTLTIQRTQQEDSAVYLCASSLMARGENEQFFGPGTRLTVL.

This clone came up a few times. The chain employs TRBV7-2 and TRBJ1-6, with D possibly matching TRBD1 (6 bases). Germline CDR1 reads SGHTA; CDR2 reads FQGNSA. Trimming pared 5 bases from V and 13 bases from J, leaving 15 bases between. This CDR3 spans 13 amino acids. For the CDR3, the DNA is TGTGCCAGCAGCACAGGATCCGGGGGCCCCCTCCACTTT. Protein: CASSTGSGGPLHF.

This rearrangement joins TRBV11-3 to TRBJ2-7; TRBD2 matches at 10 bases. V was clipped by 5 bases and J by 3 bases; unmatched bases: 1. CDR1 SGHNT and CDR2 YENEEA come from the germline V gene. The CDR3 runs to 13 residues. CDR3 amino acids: CASSRTSGYEQYV. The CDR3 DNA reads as TGTGCCAGCAGCCGGACTAGCGGCTACGAGCAGTACGTC.

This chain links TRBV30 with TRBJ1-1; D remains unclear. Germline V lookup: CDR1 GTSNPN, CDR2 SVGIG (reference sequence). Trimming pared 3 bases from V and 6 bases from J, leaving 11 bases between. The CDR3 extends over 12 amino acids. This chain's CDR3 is CAWRKVRAEAFF. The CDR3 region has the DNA TGTGCCTGGAGGAAGGTGAGGGCTGAAGCTTTCTTT.

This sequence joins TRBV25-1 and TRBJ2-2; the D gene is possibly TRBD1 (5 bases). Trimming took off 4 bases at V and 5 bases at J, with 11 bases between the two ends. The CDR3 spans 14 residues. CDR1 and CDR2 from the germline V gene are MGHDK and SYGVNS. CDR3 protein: CASSATVSTGELFF. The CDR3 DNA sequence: TGTGCCAGCAGTGCGACAGTCAGTACCGGGGAGCTGTTTTTT.

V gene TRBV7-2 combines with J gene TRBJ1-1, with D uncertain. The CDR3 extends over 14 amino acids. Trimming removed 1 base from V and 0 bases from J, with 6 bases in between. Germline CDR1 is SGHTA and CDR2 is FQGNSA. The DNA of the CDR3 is TGTGCCAGCAGCTTAGATCGGGTGAACACTGAAGCTTTCTTT. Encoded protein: CASSLDRVNTEAFF.

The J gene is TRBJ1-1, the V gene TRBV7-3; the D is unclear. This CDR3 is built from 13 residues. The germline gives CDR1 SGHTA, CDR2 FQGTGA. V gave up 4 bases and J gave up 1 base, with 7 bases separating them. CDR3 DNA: TGTGCCAGCAGCTACGGACGGAACACTGAAGCTTTCTTT. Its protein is CASSYGRNTEAFF.

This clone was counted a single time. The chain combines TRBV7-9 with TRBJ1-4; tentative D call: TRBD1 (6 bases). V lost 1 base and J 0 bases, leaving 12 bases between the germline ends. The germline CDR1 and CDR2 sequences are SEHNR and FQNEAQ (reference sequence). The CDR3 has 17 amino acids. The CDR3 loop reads CASSLVRDITTNEKLFF. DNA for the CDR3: TGTGCCAGCAGCTTAGTACGGGACATAACAACTAATGAAAAACTGTTTTTT.

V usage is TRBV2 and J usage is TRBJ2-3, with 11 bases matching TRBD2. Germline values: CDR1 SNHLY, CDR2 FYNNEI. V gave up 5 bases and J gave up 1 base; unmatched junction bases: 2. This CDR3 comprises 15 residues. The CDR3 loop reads CASSPSGGRTDTQYF. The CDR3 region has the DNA TGTGCCAGCAGTCCTAGCGGGGGGCGCACAGATACGCAGTATTTT.

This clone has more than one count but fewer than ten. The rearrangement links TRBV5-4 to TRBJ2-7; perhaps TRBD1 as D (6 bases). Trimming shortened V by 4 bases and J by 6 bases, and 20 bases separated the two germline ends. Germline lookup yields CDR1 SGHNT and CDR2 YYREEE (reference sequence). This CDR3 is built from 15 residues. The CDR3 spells CASSLESIRGGEQYF. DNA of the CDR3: TGTGCCAGCAGCCTAGAGAGTATTCGAGGGGGCGAGCAGTACTTC. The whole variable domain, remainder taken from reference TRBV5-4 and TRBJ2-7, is ETGVTQSPTHLIKTRGQQVTLRCSSQSGHNTVSWYQQALGQGPQFIFQYYREEENGRGNFPPRFSGLQFPNYSSELNVNALELDDSALYLCASSLESIRGGEQYFGPGTRLTVT.

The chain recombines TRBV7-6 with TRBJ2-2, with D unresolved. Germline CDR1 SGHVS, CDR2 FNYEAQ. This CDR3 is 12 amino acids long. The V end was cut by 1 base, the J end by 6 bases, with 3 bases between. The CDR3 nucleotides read TGTGCCAGCAGCTTAGACGCCGGGGAGCTGTTTTTT. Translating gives CASSLDAGELFF.

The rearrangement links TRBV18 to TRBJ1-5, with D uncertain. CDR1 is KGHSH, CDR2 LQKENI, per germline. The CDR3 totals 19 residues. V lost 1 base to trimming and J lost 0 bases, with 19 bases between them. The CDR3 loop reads CASSPRPATADNSNQPQHF. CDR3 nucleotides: TGTGCCAGCTCACCACGACCGGCCACGGCAGACAATAGCAATCAGCCCCAGCATTTT.

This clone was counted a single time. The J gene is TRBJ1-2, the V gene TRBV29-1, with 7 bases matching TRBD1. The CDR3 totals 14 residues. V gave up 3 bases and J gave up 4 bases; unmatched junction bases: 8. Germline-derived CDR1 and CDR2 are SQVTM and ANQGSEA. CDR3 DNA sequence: TGCAGCGTTGATATAACAGGGGATCGCTATGGCTACACCTTC. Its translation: CSVDITGDRYGYTF.

CDR3: CASNPNNVNTEAFF. The CDR3 DNA is TGCGCCAGCAACCCCAACAATGTAAACACTGAAGCTTTCTTT. J is TRBJ1-1 and V is TRBV5-1, with D unresolved. With 6 bases removed from V and 2 bases from J, the gap between germline ends came to 14 bases. The CDR3 runs 14 residues. Germline V gene data show CDR1 as SGHRS and CDR2 as YFSETQ.

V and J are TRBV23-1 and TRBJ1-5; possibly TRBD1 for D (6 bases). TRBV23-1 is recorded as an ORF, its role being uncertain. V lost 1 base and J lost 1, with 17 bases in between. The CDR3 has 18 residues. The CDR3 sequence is CASSQWQGRRRSNQPQHF. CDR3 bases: TGCGCCAGCAGTCAATGGCAGGGGAGAAGGAGAAGCAATCAGCCCCAGCATTTT.

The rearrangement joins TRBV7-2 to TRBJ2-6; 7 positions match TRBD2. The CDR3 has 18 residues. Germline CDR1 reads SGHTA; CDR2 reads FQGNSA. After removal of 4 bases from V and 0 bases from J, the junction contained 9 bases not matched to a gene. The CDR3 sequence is CASSSRGEQPSGANVLTF. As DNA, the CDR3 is TGTGCCAGCAGCTCCCGGGGGGAACAGCCCTCTGGGGCCAACGTCCTGACTTTC.

CDR3 in amino acids: CSVAPSTEAFF. CDR3 nucleotides: TGCAGCGTCGCGCCCTCCACTGAAGCTTTCTTT. The chain links TRBV29-1 to TRBJ1-1; D gene unclear. The V end lost 6 bases, the J end lost 4 bases, and 9 bases lay between the germline ends. The CDR3 runs 11 residues. The germline V gene encodes CDR1 SQVTM and CDR2 ANQGSEA.

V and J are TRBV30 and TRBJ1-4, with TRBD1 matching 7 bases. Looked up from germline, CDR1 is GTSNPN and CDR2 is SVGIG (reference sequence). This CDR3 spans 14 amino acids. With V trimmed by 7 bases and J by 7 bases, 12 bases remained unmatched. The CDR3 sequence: CASRQGRRGEKLFF. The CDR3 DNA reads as TGTGCCTCGCGACAGGGACGAAGGGGTGAAAAACTGTTTTTT.

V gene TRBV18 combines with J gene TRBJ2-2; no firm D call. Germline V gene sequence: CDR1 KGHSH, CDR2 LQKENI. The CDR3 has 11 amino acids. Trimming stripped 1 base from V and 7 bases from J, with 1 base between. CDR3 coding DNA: TGTGCCAGCTCACCACTCGGGGAGCTGTTTTTT. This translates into CASSPLGELFF.

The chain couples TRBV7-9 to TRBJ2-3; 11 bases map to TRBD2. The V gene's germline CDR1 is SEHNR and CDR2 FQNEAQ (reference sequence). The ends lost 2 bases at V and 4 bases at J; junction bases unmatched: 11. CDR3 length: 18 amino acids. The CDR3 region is CASSLFSGGAVYADTQYF. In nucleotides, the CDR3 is TGTGCCAGCAGCTTATTTAGCGGGGGGGCTGTTTATGCAGATACGCAGTATTTT.